This T cell receptor (beta chain) came from a study of cytomegalovirus exposure and HLA in healthy donors. Overall study findings and caveats: Most observed TCR sequences were rare, whereas some public TCRs were detected in many donors. Some V segments (TRBV6-2 and TRBV6-3 among them) were excluded as indistinguishable. A later analysis found that most CMV-associated TCR beta chains appeared HLA-restricted.

Donors were ostensibly healthy at sampling, although undocumented immune exposures were probable. Concerning this clone itself: Its antigen is not identified.

This CDR3 has 15 residues. V was pared by 0 bases and J by 3 bases, with 8 bases between. Germline assignment: CDR1 LGHNA and CDR2 YNFKEQ. PCR was performed using 60 Vbeta and 13 Jbeta primers. Some clones are missing from TCRdb's copy, which holds only in-frame ones; the method was immunoSEQ multiplex PCR. Of 90,000 to 150,000 clones listed, around 77% are singletons. Sequencing input: PBMCs. The sequence was collected from a man aged 45-65 years in good health and CMV-seropositive. The rearrangement joins TRBV4-2 to TRBJ1-4, with no clear D. Here the CDR3 DNA reads TGTGCCAGCAGCCAAGAACTCGGGGCTAATGAAAAACTGTTTTTT. It encodes CASSQELGANEKLFF.